One T cell receptor beta chain is described in this entry. The antigen is unknown. Profiling relied on immunoSEQ multiplex PCR, and the TCRdb table lists in-frame clones only, not all of them. The table shows under 350,000 clones, with roughly 85% occurring only once. The record originates from a study of cytomegalovirus exposure and HLA in healthy donors. CDR1 and CDR2 from the germline V gene are SGHNT and YYREEE (reference sequence). Deletions cut 2 bases from V and 2 bases from J, with 8 bases between. This CDR3 is 13 amino acids long. General study points: Most TCR sequences proved rare, with some public TCRs found in many donors. A later analysis found first-cohort TCR clusters tended to co-occur in the approximately 110 validation repertoires. Among the CMV-associated chains, a few were confirmed in vitro as specific for CMV antigens.

Sample: PBMCs. The clonotype originates from a woman aged 18 to 35 in good health and CMV-seronegative. The V and J genes are TRBV5-4 and TRBJ2-7, with a weak D call TRBD2 (6 bases). The CDR3 coding sequence is TGTGCCAGCAGCTTTGGCGGGACCTACGAGCAGTACTTC. Amino acids: CASSFGGTYEQYF. Using reference TRBV5-4 and TRBJ2-7 for the parts outside the CDR3, the full variable domain is ETGVTQSPTHLIKTRGQQVTLRCSSQSGHNTVSWYQQALGQGPQFIFQYYREEENGRGNFPPRFSGLQFPNYSSELNVNALELDDSALYLCASSFGGTYEQYFGPGTRLTVT.